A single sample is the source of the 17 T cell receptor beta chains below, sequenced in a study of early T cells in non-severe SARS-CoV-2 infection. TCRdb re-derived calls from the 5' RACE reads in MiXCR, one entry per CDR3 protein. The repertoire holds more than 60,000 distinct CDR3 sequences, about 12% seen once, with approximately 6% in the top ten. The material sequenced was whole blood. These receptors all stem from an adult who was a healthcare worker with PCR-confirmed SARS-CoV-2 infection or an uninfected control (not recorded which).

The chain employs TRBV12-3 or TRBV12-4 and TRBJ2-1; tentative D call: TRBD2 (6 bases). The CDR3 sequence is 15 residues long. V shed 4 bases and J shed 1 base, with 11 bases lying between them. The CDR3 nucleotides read TGTGCCAGCAGTTCGGCGCTAGCGTCCTACAATGAGCAGTTCTTC. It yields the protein CASSSALASYNEQFF.

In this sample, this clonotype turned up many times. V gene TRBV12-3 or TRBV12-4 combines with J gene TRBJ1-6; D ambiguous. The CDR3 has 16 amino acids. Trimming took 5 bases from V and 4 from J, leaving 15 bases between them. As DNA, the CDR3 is TGTGCCAGCAGTCCCCAAAGGGCAAAGTATAATTCACCCCTCCACTTT. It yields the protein CASSPQRAKYNSPLHF.

The CDR3 loop is CASSPKSLAASRELFF. CDR3 nucleotides: TGTGCCAGCAGCCCTAAATCACTAGCGGCTAGCCGGGAGCTGTTTTTT. The chain has TRBV7-8 and TRBJ2-2; 8 nucleotides agree with TRBD2. CDR1 is SGHVS, CDR2 FQNEAQ, per germline. With 5 bases clipped from V and 9 bases from J, the junction kept 14 bases outside the gene matches. The CDR3 sequence is 16 residues long.

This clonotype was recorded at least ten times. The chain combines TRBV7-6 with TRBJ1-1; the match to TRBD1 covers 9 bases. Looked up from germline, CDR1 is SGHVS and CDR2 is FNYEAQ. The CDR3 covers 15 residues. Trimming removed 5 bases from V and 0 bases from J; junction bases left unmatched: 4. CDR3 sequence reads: CASSPDRGVNTEAFF. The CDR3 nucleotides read TGTGCCAGCAGCCCGGACAGGGGTGTGAACACTGAAGCTTTCTTT.

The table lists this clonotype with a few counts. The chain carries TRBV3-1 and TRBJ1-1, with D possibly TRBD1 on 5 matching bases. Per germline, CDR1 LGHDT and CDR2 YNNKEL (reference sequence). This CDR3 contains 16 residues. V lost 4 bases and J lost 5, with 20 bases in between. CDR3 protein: CASSPNQAVRETEAFF. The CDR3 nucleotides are TGTGCCAGCAGCCCAAATCAGGCGGTCAGGGAGACTGAAGCTTTCTTT.

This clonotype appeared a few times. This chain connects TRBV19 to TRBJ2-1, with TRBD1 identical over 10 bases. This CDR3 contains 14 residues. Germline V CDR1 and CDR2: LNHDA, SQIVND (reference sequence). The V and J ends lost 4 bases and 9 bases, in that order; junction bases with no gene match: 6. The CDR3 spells CASSTGTGVSEQFF. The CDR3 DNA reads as TGTGCCAGTAGTACCGGGACAGGGGTTAGTGAGCAGTTCTTC.

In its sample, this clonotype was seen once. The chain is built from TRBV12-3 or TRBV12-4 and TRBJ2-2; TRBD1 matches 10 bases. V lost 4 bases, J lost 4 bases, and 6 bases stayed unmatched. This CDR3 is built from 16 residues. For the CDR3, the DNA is TGTGCCAGCAGTTCAGACAGGGGGCTTTTCACCGGGGAGCTGTTTTTT. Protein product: CASSSDRGLFTGELFF.

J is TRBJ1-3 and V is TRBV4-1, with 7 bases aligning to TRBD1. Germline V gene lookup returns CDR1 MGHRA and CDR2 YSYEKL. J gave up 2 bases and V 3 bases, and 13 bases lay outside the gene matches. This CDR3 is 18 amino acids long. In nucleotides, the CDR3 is TGCGCCAGCAGCCAGAAGACAGGGCTACTTGGAGCTGGAAACACCATATATTTT. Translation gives CASSQKTGLLGAGNTIYF.

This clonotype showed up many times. This CDR3 is CASGGLADGEQFF. CDR3 bases: TGTGCCAGCGGGGGACTAGCAGACGGTGAGCAGTTCTTC. The chain has TRBV28 and TRBJ2-1, with 9 nucleotides matching TRBD2. CDR3 length: 13 amino acids. Trimming removed 8 bases from V and 9 bases from J; junction bases left unmatched: 8. The germline V gene encodes CDR1 MDHEN and CDR2 SYDVKM. Full variable domain (rest looked up from reference TRBV28 and TRBJ2-1): DVKVTQSSRYLVKRTGEKVFLECVQDMDHENMFWYRQDPGLGLRLIYFSYDVKMKEKGDIPEGYSVSREKKERFSLILESASTNQTSMYLCASGGLADGEQFFGPGTRLTVL.

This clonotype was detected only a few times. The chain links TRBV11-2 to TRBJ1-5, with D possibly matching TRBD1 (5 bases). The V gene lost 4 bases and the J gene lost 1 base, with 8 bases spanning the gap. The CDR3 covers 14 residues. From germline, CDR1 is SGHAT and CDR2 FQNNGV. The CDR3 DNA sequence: TGTGCCAGCAGCTCGACAGAAAGCAATCAGCCCCAGCATTTT. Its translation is CASSSTESNQPQHF.

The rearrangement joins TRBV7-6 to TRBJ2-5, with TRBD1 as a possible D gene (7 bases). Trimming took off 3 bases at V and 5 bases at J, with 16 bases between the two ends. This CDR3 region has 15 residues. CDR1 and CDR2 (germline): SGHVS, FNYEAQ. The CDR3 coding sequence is TGTGCCAGCAGCTTGGGGACAGCGGGCTCGGAGACCCAGTACTTC. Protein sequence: CASSLGTAGSETQYF. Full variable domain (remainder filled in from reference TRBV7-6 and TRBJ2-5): GAGVSQSPRYKVTKRGQDVALRCDPISGHVSLYWYRQALGQGPEFLTYFNYEAQQDKSGLPNDRFSAERPEGSISTLTIQRTEQRDSAMYRCASSLGTAGSETQYFGPGTRLLVL.

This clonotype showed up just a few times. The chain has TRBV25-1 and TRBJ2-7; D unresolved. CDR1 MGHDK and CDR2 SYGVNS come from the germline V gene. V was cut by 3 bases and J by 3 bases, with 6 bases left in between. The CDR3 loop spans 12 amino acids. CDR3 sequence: CASSDLGYEQYF. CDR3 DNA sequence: TGTGCCAGCAGTGATTTGGGCTACGAGCAGTACTTC.

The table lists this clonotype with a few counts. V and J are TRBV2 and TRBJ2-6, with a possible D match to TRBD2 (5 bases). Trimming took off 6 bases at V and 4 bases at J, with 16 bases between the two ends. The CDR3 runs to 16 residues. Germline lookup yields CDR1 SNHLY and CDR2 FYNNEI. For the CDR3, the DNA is TGTGCCAGCAGCGGGCCTAGCCCTATCGGGGCCAACGTCCTGACTTTC. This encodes CASSGPSPIGANVLTF.

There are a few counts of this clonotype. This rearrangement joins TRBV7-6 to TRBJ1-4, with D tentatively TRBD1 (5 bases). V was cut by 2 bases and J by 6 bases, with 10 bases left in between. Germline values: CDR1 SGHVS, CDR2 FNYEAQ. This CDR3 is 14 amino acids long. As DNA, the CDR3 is TGTGCCAGCAGCTTACGGTGGGGGTATGAAAAACTGTTTTTT. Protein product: CASSLRWGYEKLFF.

This CDR3 reads CSARGLAGRSLGEQYF. The CDR3 coding sequence is TGCAGTGCTAGAGGACTAGCGGGACGGTCTTTAGGCGAGCAGTACTTC. The rearrangement links TRBV20-1 to TRBJ2-7; 11 bases fit TRBD2. V shed 1 base, J shed 6 bases, and the junction held 11 bases outside the gene matches. The CDR3 covers 16 residues. Germline loops: CDR1 DFQATT, CDR2 SNEGSKA (reference sequence).

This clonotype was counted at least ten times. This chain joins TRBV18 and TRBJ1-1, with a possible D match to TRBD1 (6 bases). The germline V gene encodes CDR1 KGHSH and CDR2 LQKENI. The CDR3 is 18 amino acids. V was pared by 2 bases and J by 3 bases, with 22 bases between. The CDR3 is CASSPIQGPMVGDTEAFF. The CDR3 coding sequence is TGTGCCAGCTCACCAATTCAGGGGCCTATGGTCGGTGACACTGAAGCTTTCTTT.

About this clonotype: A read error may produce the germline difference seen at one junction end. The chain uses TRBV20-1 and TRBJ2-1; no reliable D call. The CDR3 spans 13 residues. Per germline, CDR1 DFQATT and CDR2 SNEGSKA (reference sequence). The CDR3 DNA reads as TGCAGTGCGAGAGCCTACCTAGGCGCTGAGCAGTTCTTC. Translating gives CSARAYLGAEQFF.